This T cell receptor beta chain came from a study of T-cell reconstitution after alpha-beta-depleted transplantation in children. The TCRbeta library was prepared with unique molecular identifiers. TCRdb reprocessed the PCR reads via MiXCR and lists one record per CDR3 protein. The data hold a few hundred thousand distinct CDR3 sequences, with roughly 9% observed a single time. The TCR comes from a human donor who donated a stem cell graft to a child with acute lymphoblastic leukemia. The sample consisted of PBMCs from the stem cell graft donor, taken from the stem cell graft.

CDR3 residues: CASSSTRRAIQPQHF. CDR3 nucleotides: TGTGCCAGCAGTTCAACTCGACGAGCCATCCAGCCCCAGCATTTT. The V call is TRBV6-2 or TRBV6-3, the J call TRBJ1-5; D uncertain. V dropped 4 bases and J dropped 7 bases, with 17 bases sitting between them. This CDR3 has 15 residues. Germline CDR1 MNHEY, CDR2 SVGEGT.